This T cell receptor (beta chain) was captured in a study of T cell changes during pregnancy in multiple sclerosis. TCRdb's copy holds only in-frame clones and misses some; the assay was immunoSEQ multiplex PCR. Among about 51,000 clones, under 95% were seen once, and the ten largest hold just under 0.6%. The CDR3 contains 15 residues. Per the germline V gene, CDR1 is SEHNR and CDR2 is FQNEAQ (reference sequence). The material was CD4+ T cells from peripheral blood mononuclear cells, obtained in the second trimester of pregnancy. The chain couples TRBV7-9 to TRBJ1-2, with TRBD1 identical over 8 bases. This sequence was found in a female donor with multiple sclerosis, enrolled in a pregnancy study. CDR3 amino acids: CASIQGGGGPYGYTF. CDR3 DNA: TGTGCTTCAATACAGGGGGGGGGCGGACCCTATGGCTACACCTTC.